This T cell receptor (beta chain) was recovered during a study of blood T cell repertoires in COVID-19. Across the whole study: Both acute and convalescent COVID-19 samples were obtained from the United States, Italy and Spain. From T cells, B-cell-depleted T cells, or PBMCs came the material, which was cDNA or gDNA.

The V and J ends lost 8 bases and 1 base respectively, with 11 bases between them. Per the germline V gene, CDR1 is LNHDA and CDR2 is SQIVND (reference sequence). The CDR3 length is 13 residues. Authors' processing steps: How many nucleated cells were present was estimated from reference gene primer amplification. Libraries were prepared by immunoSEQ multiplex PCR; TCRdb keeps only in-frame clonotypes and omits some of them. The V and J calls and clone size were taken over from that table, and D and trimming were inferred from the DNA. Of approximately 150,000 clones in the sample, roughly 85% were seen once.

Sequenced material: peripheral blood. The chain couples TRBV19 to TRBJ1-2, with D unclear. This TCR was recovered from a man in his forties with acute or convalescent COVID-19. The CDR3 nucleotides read TGTGCCAGTTTACCCTCGGGTAACTATGGCTACACCTTC. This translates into CASLPSGNYGYTF.